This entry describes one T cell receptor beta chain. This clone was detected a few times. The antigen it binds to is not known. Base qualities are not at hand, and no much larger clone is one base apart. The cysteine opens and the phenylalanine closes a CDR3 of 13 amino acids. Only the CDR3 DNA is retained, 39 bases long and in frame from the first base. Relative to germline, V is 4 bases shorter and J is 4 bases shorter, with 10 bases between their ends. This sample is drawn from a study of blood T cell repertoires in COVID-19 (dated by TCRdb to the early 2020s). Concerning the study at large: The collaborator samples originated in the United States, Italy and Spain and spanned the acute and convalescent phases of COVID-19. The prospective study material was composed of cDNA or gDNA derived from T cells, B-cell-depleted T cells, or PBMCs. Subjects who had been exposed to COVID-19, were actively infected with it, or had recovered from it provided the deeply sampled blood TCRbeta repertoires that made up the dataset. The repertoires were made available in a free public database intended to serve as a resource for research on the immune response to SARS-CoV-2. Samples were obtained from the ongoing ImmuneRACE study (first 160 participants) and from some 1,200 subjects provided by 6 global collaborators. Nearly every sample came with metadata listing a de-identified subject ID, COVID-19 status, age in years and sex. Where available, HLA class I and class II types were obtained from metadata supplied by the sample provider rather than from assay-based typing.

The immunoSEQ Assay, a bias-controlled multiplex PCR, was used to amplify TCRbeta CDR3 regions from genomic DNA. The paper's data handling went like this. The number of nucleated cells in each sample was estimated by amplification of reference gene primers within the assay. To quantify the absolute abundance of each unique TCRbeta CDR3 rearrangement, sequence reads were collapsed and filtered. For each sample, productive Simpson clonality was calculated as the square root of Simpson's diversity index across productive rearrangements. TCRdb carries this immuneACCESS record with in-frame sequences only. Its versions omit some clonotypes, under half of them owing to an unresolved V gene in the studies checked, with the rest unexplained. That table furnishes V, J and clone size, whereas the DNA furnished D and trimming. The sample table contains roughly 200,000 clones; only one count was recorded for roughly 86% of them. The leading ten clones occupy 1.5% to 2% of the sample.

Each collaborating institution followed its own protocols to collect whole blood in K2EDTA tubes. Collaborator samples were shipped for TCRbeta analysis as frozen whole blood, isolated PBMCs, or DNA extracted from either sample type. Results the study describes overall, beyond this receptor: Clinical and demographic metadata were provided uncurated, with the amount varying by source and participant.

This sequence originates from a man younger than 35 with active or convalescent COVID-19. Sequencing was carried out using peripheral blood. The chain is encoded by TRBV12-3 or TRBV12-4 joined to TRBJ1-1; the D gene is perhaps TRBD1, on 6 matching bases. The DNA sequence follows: TGTGCCAGCAGTTCTTCAGGGGCCACTGAAGCTTTCTTT. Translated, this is CASSSSGATEAFF.